One and the same sample provided the 25 T cell receptor beta chains below, sequenced in a study of shared clonotypes between healthy human individuals. The repertoire was sequenced with immunoSEQ multiplex PCR; TCRdb's copy has only in-frame clones and lacks some. Of around 2.5 million clones in the sample, under 95% were seen once. The sample consisted of naive CD4+ T cells from PBMCs. Subset described: CD45RA+ positively selected. The receptors were gathered from a man aged 18 to 30 in good health. Some clones in this sample may be carry-over from other donors' samples.

The rearrangement links TRBV5-1 to TRBJ2-3, with TRBD2 matching over 13 bases. Germline loops: CDR1 SGHRS, CDR2 YFSETQ. The CDR3 has 16 amino acids. V shed 4 bases, J shed 4 bases, and the junction held 6 bases outside the gene matches. For the CDR3, the DNA is TGCGCCAGCAGCACCCGGACTAGCGGGAGTTCAGATACGCAGTATTTT. Translation gives CASSTRTSGSSDTQYF.

This chain joins TRBV29-1 and TRBJ2-7; 9 nucleotides align to TRBD1. V was pared by 0 bases and J by 5 bases, with 5 bases of the junction left unmatched. This CDR3 comprises 14 residues. The germline CDR1 and CDR2 sequences are SQVTM and ANQGSEA. CDR3 protein: CSVEDTGTGNEQYF. For the CDR3, the DNA is TGCAGCGTTGAAGATACCGGGACAGGGAACGAGCAGTACTTC.

The V call is TRBV7-9, the J call TRBJ2-7, with unresolved D. The CDR3 has 14 residues. The germline V gene encodes CDR1 SEHNR and CDR2 FQNEAQ (reference sequence). The V end lost 6 bases, the J end lost 2 bases, and 14 bases lay between the germline ends. The CDR3 nucleotides are TGTGCCAGCAGACCTAGGACGACACCCTACGAGCAGTACTTC. This sequence encodes CASRPRTTPYEQYF.

This clone was seen a single time. Other nucleotide sequences from this sample produce the same CDR3. This chain links TRBV7-3 with TRBJ2-5; D perhaps matches TRBD1 (6 bases). The CDR3 runs to 13 residues. V was cut by 3 bases and J by 4 bases, with 9 bases left in between. Germline loops: CDR1 SGHTA, CDR2 FQGTGA. The CDR3 reads CASSLGAGETQYF. CDR3 coding DNA: TGTGCCAGCAGCTTGGGGGCCGGAGAGACCCAGTACTTC.

Comments on this clone: This specimen includes other DNA sequences encoding the same CDR3. The chain combines TRBV30 with TRBJ2-5, with D hard to call. V lost 3 bases, J lost 3 bases, and 5 bases lay in between. The CDR3 extends over 11 amino acids. Germline CDR1 and CDR2: GTSNPN and SVGIG (reference sequence). This CDR3 is CAWSGEETQYF. For the CDR3, the DNA is TGTGCCTGGAGCGGCGAAGAGACCCAGTACTTC. Using reference TRBV30 and TRBJ2-5 for the parts outside the CDR3, the full variable domain is SQTIHQWPATLVQPVGSPLSLECTVEGTSNPNLYWYRQAAGRGLQLLFYSVGIGQISSEVPQNLSASRPQDRQFILSSKKLLLSDSGFYLCAWSGEETQYFGPGTRLLVL.

The chain uses TRBV19 and TRBJ2-7, with D unresolved. Deletions cut 0 bases from V and 3 bases from J, with 12 bases between. The CDR3 covers 15 residues. Germline V gene data show CDR1 as LNHDA and CDR2 as SQIVND (reference sequence). The CDR3 loop is CASSIDTRGGYEQYF. As DNA, the CDR3 is TGTGCCAGTAGTATAGATACGAGAGGTGGCTACGAGCAGTACTTC.

This clone was recorded once. The chain employs TRBV6-5 and TRBJ1-3; D uncertain. The CDR3 is made up of 14 amino acids. The germline V gene encodes CDR1 MNHEY and CDR2 SVGAGI. V was shortened by 5 bases and J by 4 bases, with 12 bases between the two germline ends. The CDR3 bases are TGTGCCAGCAGTGACCGGACGGGGGGAAACACCATATATTTT. The encoded protein is CASSDRTGGNTIYF.

The chain uses TRBV5-6 and TRBJ2-5; a possible D gene is TRBD1 (6 bases). Trimming cost V 0 bases and J 7 bases, with 13 bases left between them. This CDR3 has 14 residues. Germline V gene sequence: CDR1 SGHDT, CDR2 YYEEEE. CDR3 region: CASSLGTAISTQYF. CDR3 in DNA: TGTGCCAGCAGCTTGGGGACAGCCATCTCGACCCAGTACTTC.

The chain combines TRBV7-8 with TRBJ2-7; D is possibly TRBD1 or TRBD2 (5 bases each). The CDR3 is made up of 12 amino acids. Per the germline V gene, CDR1 is SGHVS and CDR2 is FQNEAQ. V was trimmed by 5 bases and J by 4 bases, leaving 9 bases between them. As DNA, the CDR3 is TGTGCCAGCAGCATGGGGGAGTACGAGCAGTACTTC. This codes for CASSMGEYEQYF.

The J gene is TRBJ2-5, the V gene TRBV10-2; 8 positions agree with TRBD2. CDR1 WSHSY and CDR2 SAAADI come from the germline V gene. This CDR3 is built from 15 residues. V was pared by 6 bases and J by 0 bases, with 6 bases of the junction left unmatched. The DNA of the CDR3 is TGCGCCAGCAGGGTAGCGGGACGGTACCAAGAGACCCAGTACTTC. Its protein product is CASRVAGRYQETQYF.

Concerning this clone: Compared with germline, one end of the junction differs, possibly owing to a read error. This sequence joins TRBV6-5 and TRBJ2-1; TRBD1 agrees at 7 bases. This CDR3 spans 14 amino acids. In germline, CDR1 is MNHEY, CDR2 SVGAGI. This chain's CDR3 is CASSHSTGYNEQFF. CDR3 DNA: TGTGCCAGCAGTCACTCGACAGGGTACAATGAGCAGTTCTTC.

The chain carries TRBV10-1 and TRBJ2-7, with TRBD1 identical over 10 bases. The CDR3 is 15 amino acids. CDR1 and CDR2 from the germline V gene are WNHNN and SYGVQD (reference sequence). The ends lost 5 bases at V and 5 bases at J; junction bases unmatched: 9. In DNA, the CDR3 is TGCGCCAGCAGTTCGGGACAGGGGTTTATCGACGAGCAGTACTTC. This translates into CASSSGQGFIDEQYF.

This sequence joins TRBV12-5 and TRBJ1-4, with 9 nucleotides matching TRBD1. Trimming at V came to 6 bases and at J to 0 bases, leaving 11 bases not matched to a gene. CDR1 and CDR2 from the germline V gene are LGHNT and FRNRAP. This CDR3 comprises 18 residues. Here the CDR3 DNA reads TGTGCTAGTGGAAGGGACAGGGTATTGAGAGCAACTAATGAAAAACTGTTTTTT. It codes for CASGRDRVLRATNEKLFF.

The V call is TRBV12-2, the J call TRBJ2-1; the listed D gene, TRBD2, was not tested against the DNA. TRBV12-2 constitutes a pseudogene. CDR3 length equals 15 residues. The CDR3 sequence is CASRPGLAPYNEQFF. CDR3 coding DNA: TGTGCAAGTCGCCCCGGACTAGCCCCCTACAATGAGCAGTTCTTC.

The rearrangement joins TRBV5-1 to TRBJ2-3; D may be TRBD1 (6 bases). Looked up from germline, CDR1 is SGHRS and CDR2 is YFSETQ. The V and J ends lost 2 bases and 3 bases respectively, with 16 bases between them. The CDR3 runs to 16 residues. CDR3 DNA sequence: TGCGCCAGCAGCTTCTCGAACAGGGTCGAGACAGATACGCAGTATTTT. Translating it yields CASSFSNRVETDTQYF.

The chain links TRBV27 to TRBJ1-5; D is unresolved. Trimming took 10 bases from V and 3 from J, leaving 13 bases between them. The CDR3 has 13 residues. Germline CDR1 is MNHEY and CDR2 is SMNVEV (reference sequence). CDR3 DNA: TGTGCCACCCGTTTATGGTACAATCAGCCCCAGCATTTT. This sequence encodes CATRLWYNQPQHF.

The chain is built from TRBV6-5 and TRBJ2-3; 11 bases agree with TRBD1. The CDR3 spans 14 residues. Looked up from germline, CDR1 is MNHEY and CDR2 is SVGAGI. V shed 6 bases and J 8 bases; nucleotides not matched to a gene: 7. CDR3 DNA sequence: TGTGCCAGCAGACCGGGACAGGGGGTCCCTACGCAGTATTTT. Translated: CASRPGQGVPTQYF.

V usage is TRBV5-4 and J usage is TRBJ2-1; maybe TRBD1 (6 bases). Germline assignment: CDR1 SGHNT and CDR2 YYREEE (reference sequence). Trimming took 1 base from V and 6 from J, leaving 14 bases between them. The CDR3 extends over 15 amino acids. The DNA of the CDR3 is TGTGCCAGCAGCTTGAACGCAAGGGGGTCCAATGAGCAGTTCTTC. Translating gives CASSLNARGSNEQFF.

With regard to this clone: Other nucleotide sequences in the sample specify the same CDR3. This sequence joins TRBV5-1 and TRBJ2-5, with a tentative D call TRBD2 (6 bases). Germline lookup yields CDR1 SGHRS and CDR2 YFSETQ. The CDR3 spans 14 residues. V lost 1 base to trimming and J lost 3 bases, with 10 bases between them. The CDR3 nucleotides are TGCGCCAGCAGCTTGAGAACGGGAGAAGAGACCCAGTACTTC. Residues: CASSLRTGEETQYF.

The chain joins TRBV28 to TRBJ2-7; 12 bases line up with TRBD1. After removal of 2 bases from V and 4 bases from J, the junction contained 9 bases not matched to a gene. The CDR3 is made up of 17 amino acids. The germline gives CDR1 MDHEN, CDR2 SYDVKM. The CDR3 DNA follows: TGTGCCAGCAGTTTAATCATTTCGGGACAGGGGGCTTACGAGCAGTACTTC. This sequence encodes CASSLIISGQGAYEQYF.

The chain couples TRBV12-5 to TRBJ1-1, with D perhaps matching TRBD1 (5 bases). The V end was cut by 5 bases, the J end by 1 base, with 8 bases between. From germline, CDR1 is LGHNT and CDR2 FRNRAP. The CDR3 totals 13 residues. The CDR3 DNA follows: TGTGCTAGTGGTAAGACAGAGAACACTGAAGCTTTCTTT. This translates into CASGKTENTEAFF.

This clone was observed once. This chain connects TRBV18 to TRBJ1-2, with D perhaps TRBD1 (5 bases). Germline V gene data show CDR1 as KGHSH and CDR2 as LQKENI. CDR3 length equals 13 residues. The V end lost 7 bases, the J end lost 0 bases, and 9 bases lay between the germline ends. This CDR3 is CASYQTANYGYTF. The CDR3 nucleotides read TGTGCCAGCTACCAGACAGCTAACTATGGCTACACCTTC.

The chain uses TRBV18 and TRBJ2-2, with TRBD2 as a possible D gene (6 bases). Germline V gives CDR1 KGHSH, CDR2 LQKENI. CDR3 size: 14 residues. V lost 8 bases to trimming and J lost 3 bases, with 13 bases between them. DNA of the CDR3: TGTGCCAGCACTCGGGAGCCGGACACCGGGGAGCTGTTTTTT. Translation gives CASTREPDTGELFF.

This chain connects TRBV11-1 to TRBJ2-3; D ambiguous. The V and J ends lost 9 bases and 3 bases respectively, with 7 bases between them. The CDR3 consists of 11 residues. Germline lookup yields CDR1 SGHAT and CDR2 FQDESV (reference sequence). The CDR3 protein is CASSVTDTQYF. For the CDR3, the DNA is TGTGCCAGTAGTGTGACAGATACGCAGTATTTT. Variable domain in full (rest from reference TRBV11-1 and TRBJ2-3): EAEVAQSPRYKITEKSQAVAFWCDPISGHATLYWYRQILGQGPELLVQFQDESVVDDSQLPKDRFSAERLKGVDSTLKIQPAELGDSAMYLCASSVTDTQYFGPGTRLTVL.

The chain uses TRBV7-3 and TRBJ2-1; D gene unclear. The CDR3 has 15 residues. The ends were cut back, 1 base at V and 0 bases at J, with 7 bases in the middle. Germline CDR1 SGHTA, CDR2 FQGTGA. DNA of the CDR3: TGTGCCAGCAGCTTAAGGTCAGACTCCTACAATGAGCAGTTCTTC. Amino acids: CASSLRSDSYNEQFF.